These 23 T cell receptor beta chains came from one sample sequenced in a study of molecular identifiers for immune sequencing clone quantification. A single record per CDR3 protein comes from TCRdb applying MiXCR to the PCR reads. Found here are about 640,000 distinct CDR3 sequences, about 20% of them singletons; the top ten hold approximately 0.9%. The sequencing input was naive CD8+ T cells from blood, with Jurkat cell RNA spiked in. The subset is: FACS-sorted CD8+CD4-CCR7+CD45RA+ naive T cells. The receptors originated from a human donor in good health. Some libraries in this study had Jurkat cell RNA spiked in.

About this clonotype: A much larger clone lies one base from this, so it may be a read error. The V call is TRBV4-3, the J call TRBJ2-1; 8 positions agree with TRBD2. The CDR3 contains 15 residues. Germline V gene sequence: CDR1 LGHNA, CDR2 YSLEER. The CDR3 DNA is TGCGCCAGCAGCCAAGAACTAGCGGCATACAATGGGCAGTTCTTC. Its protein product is CASSQELAAYNGQFF.

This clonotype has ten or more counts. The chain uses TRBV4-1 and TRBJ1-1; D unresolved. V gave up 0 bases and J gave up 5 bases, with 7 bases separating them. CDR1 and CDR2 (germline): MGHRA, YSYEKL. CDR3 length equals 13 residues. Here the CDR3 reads CASSQESATEAFF. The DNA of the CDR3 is TGCGCCAGCAGCCAAGAGTCTGCTACTGAAGCTTTCTTT.

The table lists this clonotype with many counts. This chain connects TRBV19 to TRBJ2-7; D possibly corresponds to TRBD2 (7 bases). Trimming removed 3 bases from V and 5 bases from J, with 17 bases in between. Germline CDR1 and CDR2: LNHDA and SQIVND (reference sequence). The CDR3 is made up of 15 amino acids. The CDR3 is CASSIAGDYLDEQYF. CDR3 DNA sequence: TGTGCCAGTAGTATCGCAGGGGACTATCTGGACGAGCAGTACTTC.

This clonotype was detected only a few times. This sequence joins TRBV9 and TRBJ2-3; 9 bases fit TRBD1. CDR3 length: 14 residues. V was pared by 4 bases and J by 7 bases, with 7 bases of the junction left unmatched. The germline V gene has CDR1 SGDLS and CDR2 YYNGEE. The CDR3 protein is CASSTTGGGHTQYF. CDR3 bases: TGTGCCAGCAGCACCACAGGGGGCGGTCATACGCAGTATTTT.

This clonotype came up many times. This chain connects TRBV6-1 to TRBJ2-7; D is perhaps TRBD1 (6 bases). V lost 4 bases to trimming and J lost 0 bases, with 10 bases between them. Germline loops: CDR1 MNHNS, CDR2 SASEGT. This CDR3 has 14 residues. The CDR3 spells CASSARDNSYEQYF. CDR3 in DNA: TGTGCCAGCAGTGCCCGGGACAACTCCTACGAGCAGTACTTC.

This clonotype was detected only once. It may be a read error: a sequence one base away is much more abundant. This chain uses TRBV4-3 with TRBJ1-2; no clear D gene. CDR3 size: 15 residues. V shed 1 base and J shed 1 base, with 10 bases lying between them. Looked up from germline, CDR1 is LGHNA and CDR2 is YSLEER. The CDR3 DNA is TGCGCCAGCAGCCAAGTAGCAAGGATTAACTATGGCTACACCTTC. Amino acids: CASSQVARINYGYTF.

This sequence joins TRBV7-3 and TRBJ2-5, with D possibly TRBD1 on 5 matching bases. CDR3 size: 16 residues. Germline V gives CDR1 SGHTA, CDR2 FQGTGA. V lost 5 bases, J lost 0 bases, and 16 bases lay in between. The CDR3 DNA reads TGTGCCAGCAGCCCAACAGGAGCCTTCCACCAAGAGACCCAGTACTTC. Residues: CASSPTGAFHQETQYF.

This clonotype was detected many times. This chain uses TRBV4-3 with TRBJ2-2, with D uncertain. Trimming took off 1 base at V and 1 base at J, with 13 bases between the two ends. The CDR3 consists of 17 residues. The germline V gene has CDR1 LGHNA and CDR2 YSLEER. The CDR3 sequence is CASSQVVLSWNTGELFF. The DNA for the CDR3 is TGCGCCAGCAGCCAAGTGGTGTTGAGTTGGAACACCGGGGAGCTGTTTTTT.

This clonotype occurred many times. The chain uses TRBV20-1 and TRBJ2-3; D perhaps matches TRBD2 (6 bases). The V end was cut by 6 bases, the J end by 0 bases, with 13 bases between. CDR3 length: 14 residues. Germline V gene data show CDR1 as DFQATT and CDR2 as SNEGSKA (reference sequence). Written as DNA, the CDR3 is TGCAGTGCGGAGCCCGGGACTAGCACAGATACGCAGTATTTT. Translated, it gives CSAEPGTSTDTQYF.

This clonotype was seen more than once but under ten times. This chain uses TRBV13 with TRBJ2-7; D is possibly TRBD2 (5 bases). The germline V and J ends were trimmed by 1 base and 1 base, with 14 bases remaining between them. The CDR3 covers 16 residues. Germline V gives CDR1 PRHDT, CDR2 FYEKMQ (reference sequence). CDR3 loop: CASSLEVTWRSYEQYF. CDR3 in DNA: TGTGCCAGCAGCTTAGAAGTAACCTGGAGGTCCTACGAGCAGTACTTC.

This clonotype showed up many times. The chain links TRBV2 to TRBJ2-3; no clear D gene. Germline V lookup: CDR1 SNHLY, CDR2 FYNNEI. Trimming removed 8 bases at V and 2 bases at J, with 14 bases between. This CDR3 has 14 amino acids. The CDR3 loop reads CASQSRGTTDTQYF. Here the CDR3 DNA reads TGTGCCAGCCAATCGAGAGGCACCACAGATACGCAGTATTTT.

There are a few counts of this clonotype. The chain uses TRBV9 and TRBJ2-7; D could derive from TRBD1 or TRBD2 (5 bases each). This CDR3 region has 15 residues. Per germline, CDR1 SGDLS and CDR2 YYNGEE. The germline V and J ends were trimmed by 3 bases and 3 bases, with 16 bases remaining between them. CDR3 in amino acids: CASSGDGAFGYEQYF. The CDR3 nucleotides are TGTGCCAGCAGCGGGGACGGGGCCTTTGGCTACGAGCAGTACTTC.

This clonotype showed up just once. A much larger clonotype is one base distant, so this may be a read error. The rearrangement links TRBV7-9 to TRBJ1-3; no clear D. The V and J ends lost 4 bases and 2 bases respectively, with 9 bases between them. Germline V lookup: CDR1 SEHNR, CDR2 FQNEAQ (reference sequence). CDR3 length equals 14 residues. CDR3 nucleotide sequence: TGTGCCAGCAGCTCGACCAGGCCTGGAAACACCATATATTTT. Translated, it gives CASSSTRPGNTIYF.

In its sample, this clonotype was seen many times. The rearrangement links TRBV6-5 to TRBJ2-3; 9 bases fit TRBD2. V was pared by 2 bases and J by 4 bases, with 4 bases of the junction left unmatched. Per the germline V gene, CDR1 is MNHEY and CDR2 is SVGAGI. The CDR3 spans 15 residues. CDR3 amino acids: CASSYASGGPDTQYF. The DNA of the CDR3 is TGTGCCAGCAGTTACGCCAGCGGGGGGCCAGATACGCAGTATTTT.

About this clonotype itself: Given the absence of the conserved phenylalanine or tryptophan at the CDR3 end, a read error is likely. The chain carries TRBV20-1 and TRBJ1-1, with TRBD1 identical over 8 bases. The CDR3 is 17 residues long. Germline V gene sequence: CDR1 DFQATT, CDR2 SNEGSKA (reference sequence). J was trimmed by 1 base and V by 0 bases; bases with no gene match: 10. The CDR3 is CSARDHRGARRNTEAFL. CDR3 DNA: TGCAGTGCTAGAGATCACAGGGGGGCGCGAAGGAACACTGAAGCTTTCCTT.

CDR3 sequence reads: CASSLPKQGTYEQYF. In DNA form, the CDR3 reads TGTGCCAGCAGTTTACCCAAACAGGGGACCTACGAGCAGTACTTC. This rearrangement joins TRBV28 to TRBJ2-7, with 7 nucleotides matching TRBD1. CDR3 length: 15 residues. Germline CDR1 is MDHEN and CDR2 is SYDVKM. V was pared by 2 bases and J by 2 bases, with 6 bases of the junction left unmatched.

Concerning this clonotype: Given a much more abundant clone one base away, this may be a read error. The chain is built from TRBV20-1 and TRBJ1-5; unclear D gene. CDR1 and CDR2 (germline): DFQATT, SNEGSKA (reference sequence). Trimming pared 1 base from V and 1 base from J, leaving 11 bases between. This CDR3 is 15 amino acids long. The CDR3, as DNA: TGCAGTGCTAGAGCCAGGTTTCAAAGCAATCAGCCCCAGCATTTT. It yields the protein CSARARFQSNQPQHF.

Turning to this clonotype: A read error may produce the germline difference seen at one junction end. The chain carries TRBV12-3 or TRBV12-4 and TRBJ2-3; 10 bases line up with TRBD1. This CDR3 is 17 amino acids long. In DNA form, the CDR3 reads TGTGCCAGCAGCGATCTCGGGGACAGGGGTCTGACAGGTACGCAGTATTTT. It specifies CASSDLGDRGLTGTQYF.

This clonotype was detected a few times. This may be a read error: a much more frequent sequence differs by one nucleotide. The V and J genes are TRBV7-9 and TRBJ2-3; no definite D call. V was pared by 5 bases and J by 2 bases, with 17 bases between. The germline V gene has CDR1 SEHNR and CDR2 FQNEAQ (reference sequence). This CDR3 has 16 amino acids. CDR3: CASSPTSPPSTDTQYF. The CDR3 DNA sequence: TGTGCCAGCAGCCCCACGTCCCCTCCCTCCACAGATACGCAGTATTTT. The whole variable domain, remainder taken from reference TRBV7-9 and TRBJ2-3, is DTGVSQNPRHKITKRGQNVTFRCDPISEHNRLYWYRQTLGQGPEFLTYFQNEAQLEKSRLLSDRFSAERPKGSFSTLEIQRTEQGDSAMYLCASSPTSPPSTDTQYFGPGTRLTVL.

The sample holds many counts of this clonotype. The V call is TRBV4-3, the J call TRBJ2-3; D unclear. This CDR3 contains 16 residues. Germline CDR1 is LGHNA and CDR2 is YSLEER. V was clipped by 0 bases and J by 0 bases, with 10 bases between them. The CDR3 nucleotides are TGCGCCAGCAGCCAAGAGGTGGGCTATAGCACAGATACGCAGTATTTT. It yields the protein CASSQEVGYSTDTQYF.

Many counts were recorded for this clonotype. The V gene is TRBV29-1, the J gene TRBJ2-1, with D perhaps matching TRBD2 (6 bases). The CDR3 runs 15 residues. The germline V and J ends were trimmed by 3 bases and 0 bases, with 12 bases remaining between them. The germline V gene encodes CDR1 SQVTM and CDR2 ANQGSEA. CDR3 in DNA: TGCAGCGTTGAGGAGGGGTTTGTCTCCTACAATGAGCAGTTCTTC. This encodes CSVEEGFVSYNEQFF.

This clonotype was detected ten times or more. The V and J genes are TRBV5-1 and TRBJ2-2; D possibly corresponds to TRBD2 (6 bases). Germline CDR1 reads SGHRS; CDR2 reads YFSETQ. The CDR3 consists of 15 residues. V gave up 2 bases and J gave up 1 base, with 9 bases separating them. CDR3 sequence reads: CASSFASENTGELFF. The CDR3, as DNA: TGCGCCAGCAGCTTCGCTAGCGAGAACACCGGGGAGCTGTTTTTT. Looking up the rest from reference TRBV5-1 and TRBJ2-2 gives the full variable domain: KAGVTQTPRYLIKTRGQQVTLSCSPISGHRSVSWYQQTPGQGLQFLFEYFSETQRNKGNFPGRFSGRQFSNSRSEMNVSTLELGDSALYLCASSFASENTGELFFGEGSRLTVL.

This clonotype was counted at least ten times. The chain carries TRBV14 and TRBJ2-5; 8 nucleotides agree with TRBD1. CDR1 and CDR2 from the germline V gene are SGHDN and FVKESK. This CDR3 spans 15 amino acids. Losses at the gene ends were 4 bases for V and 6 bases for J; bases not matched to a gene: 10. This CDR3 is CASSLRQGPKQTQYF. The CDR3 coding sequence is TGTGCCAGCAGCCTCAGACAGGGGCCCAAACAGACCCAGTACTTC.